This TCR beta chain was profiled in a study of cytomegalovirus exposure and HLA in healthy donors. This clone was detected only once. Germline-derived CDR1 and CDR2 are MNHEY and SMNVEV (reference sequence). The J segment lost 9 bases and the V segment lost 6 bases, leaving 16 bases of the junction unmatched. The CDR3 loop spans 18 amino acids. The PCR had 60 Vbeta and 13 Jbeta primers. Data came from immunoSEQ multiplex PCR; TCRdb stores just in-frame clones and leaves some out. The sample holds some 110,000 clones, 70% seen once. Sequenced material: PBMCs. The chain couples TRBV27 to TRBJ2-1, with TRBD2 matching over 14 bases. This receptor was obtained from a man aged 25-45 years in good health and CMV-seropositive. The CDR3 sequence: CASRIAGTSGRIGGEQFF. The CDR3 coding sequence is TGTGCCAGCAGGATAGCCGGGACTAGCGGGAGAATTGGAGGTGAGCAGTTCTTC.